This T cell receptor beta chain was found in a study of blood T cell repertoires in COVID-19. About the research overall: The cDNA or gDNA used as material had been derived from T cells, B-cell-depleted T cells, or PBMCs.

Those enrolled, adults aged roughly 18 to 90 years, came from some 25 US areas. This CDR3 has 13 amino acids. Germline CDR1 reads MDHEN; CDR2 reads SYDVKM. V was cut by 11 bases and J by 0 bases, with 11 bases left in between. Using immunoSEQ multiplex PCR, the repertoire was profiled, and TCRdb retains in-frame clones only, with some absent. The sample carries about 250,000 clones, 65% to 90% recorded once. The sequenced material came from PBMCs or T cells enriched from blood (not recorded which). The receptor was derived from a woman in her forties or fifties with acute COVID-19. This chain uses TRBV28 with TRBJ1-5; the D gene is possibly TRBD1 (5 bases). The CDR3 reads CAWGEYSNQPQHF. CDR3 nucleotides: TGTGCCTGGGGGGAATATAGCAATCAGCCCCAGCATTTT.